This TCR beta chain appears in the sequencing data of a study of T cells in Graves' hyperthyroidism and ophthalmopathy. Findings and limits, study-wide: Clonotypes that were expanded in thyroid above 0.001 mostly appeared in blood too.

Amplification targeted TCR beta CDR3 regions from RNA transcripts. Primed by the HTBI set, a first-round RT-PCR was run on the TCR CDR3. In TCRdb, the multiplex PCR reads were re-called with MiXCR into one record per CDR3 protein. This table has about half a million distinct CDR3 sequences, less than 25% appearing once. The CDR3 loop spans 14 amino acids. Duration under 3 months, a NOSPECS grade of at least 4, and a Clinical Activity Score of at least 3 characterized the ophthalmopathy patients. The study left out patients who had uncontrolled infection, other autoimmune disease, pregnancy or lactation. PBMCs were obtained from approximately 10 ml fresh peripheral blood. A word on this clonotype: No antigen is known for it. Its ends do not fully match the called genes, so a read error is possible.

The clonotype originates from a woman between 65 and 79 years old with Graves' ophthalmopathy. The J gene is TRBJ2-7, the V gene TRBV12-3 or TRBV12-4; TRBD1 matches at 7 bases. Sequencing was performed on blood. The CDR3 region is CASSSLIPGQRSDF. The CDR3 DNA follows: TGTGCCAGCAGTTCCCTTATCCCGGGACAGAGAAGTGACTTC.